Listed here is a single TCR beta chain. Trimming removed 1 base at V and 5 bases at J, with 8 bases between. CDR3 size: 13 residues. CDR1 is LGHNA, CDR2 YSLEER, per germline. Assay: immunoSEQ multiplex PCR; the TCRdb copy retains only in-frame clones and omits some. This sample has roughly 350,000 clones, with roughly 84% found just once. This entry is derived from a study of Ad26.COV2.S vaccination and SARS-CoV-2 variants. The treatment denotes: 15 to 20 received Ad26.COV2.S at low or high dose, single or two shots; roughly five received placebo; per-sample allocation not given. Specimen acquisition occurred on day 63 following the initial vaccine or placebo injection. Expressing Wuhan-strain SARS-CoV-2 spike, an Ad26 vector served as the vaccine.

The chain links TRBV4-3 to TRBJ2-5, with D hard to call. The TCR sequence derives from a person between 18 and 59 years old who received the Ad26.COV2.S COVID-19 vaccine or a placebo. This material consisted of peripheral blood, taken in a trial of Ad26.COV2.S vaccine versus placebo. The CDR3 protein is CASSQGPGETQYF. CDR3 coding DNA: TGCGCCAGCAGCCAAGGGCCTGGGGAGACCCAGTACTTC.